This T cell receptor (beta chain) was documented in a study of beta chain features in type 1 diabetes. Study results and limitations: Whether HLA type influences TCRB rearrangement remained unresolved here. Moderate yet significant TCRB CDR3 shortening was seen in Type 1 diabetes patients in all four CD4+ subsets.

On this clone: Its target is not known.

Sorted CD4+ subsets: naive, central memory, regulatory, stem cell-like memory (CD45RO/CCR7/CD25/CD127/CD95/CD27 panel). Purities over 98% were achieved in all sorted populations. The CDR3 length is 13 residues. J lost 5 bases, V lost 2 bases, and 5 bases had no gene match. Germline V gene lookup returns CDR1 SQVTM and CDR2 ANQGSEA. Every bit of the isolated RNA underwent reverse transcription, so sequencing read expressed TCRB transcripts. The method was immunoSEQ multiplex PCR; TCRdb's version includes in-frame clones alone and lacks a portion of them. The sample holds 500,000 to 800,000 clones, 9.5% to 15% seen once.

V is TRBV29-1 and J is TRBJ1-1; 7 nucleotides align to TRBD1. Material for sequencing was naive CD4+ T cells from blood. This clonotype was sampled from a young man with type 1 diabetes. The DNA for the CDR3 is TGCAGCGTTGAAACAGGGGAGGGGACTGAAGCTTTCTTT. Translated, it gives CSVETGEGTEAFF.